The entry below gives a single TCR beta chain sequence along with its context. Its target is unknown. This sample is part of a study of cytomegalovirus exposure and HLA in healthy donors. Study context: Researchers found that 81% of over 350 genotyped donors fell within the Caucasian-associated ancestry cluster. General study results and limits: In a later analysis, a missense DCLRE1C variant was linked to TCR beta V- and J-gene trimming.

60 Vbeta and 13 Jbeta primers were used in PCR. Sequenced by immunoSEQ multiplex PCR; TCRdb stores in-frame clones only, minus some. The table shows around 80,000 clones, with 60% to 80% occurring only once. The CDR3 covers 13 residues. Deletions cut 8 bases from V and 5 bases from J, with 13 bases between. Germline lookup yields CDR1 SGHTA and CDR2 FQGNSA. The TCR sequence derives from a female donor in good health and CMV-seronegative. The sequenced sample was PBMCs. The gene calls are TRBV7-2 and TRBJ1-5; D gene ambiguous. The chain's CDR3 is CASAKRYDQPQHF. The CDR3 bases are TGTGCCAGCGCGAAGAGGTACGATCAGCCCCAGCATTTT.